This is a list of T cell receptor beta chains from one sample in a study of blood T cell repertoires in COVID-19. Using immunoSEQ multiplex PCR, the repertoire was profiled, and TCRdb retains in-frame clones only, with some absent. Found here are around 72,000 clones, around 87% of them singletons; the top ten hold 6.5% to 9.5%. Sequenced: peripheral blood. The source is a man in his fifties with active COVID-19. Both conserved end residues are trimmed from each CDR3. A D gene is named only where the DNA matches it firmly.

v_call d_call cdr3_aa
TRBV15 - ATSRETPLETQY
TRBV15 TRBD2 ATSGTSGGYNEQF
TRBV30 TRBD1 ACPRQGTTEAF
TRBV30 TRBD2 AWRLAGAVANTGELF
TRBV24-1 - ATSIRGDQPQH
TRBV19 - ASSILGMNTEAF
TRBV6-2/TRBV6-3 - ASSYHLPVPYTGELF
TRBV18 TRBD2 ASSPPTSGYNEQF
TRBV19 - ASSIGRGVSGANVLT
TRBV4-3 TRBD2 ASSLWGGRNYNEQF
TRBV5-4 - ASSLQLASTDTQY
TRBV6-5 - ASSYNTGSEQY
TRBV29-1 TRBD1 SAGGTGAFSSYEQY
TRBV29-1 - SVLERSGVQGIRIEAF
TRBV27 - ASSFPGGYGYT
TRBV28 TRBD1 ASSGQVLEAF
TRBV7-9 - ASSLALTVNGYT
TRBV6-5 - ASREGIYNEQF
TRBV14 TRBD1 ASSQGFQGADTQY
TRBV4-1 - ASSQAGINEKLF
TRBV28 TRBD1 ASSLPPGQGVNEQF
TRBV6-5 - ASSYELNQPQH
TRBV2 - ASSELGRDYGYT
TRBV5-1 - ASTQDPNYGYT
TRBV5-1 TRBD1 ASSFGQEGYGYT
TRBV5-5 TRBD2 ASSLGGGSETQY
TRBV4-2 TRBD1 ASSQPGDRGSNYGYT
TRBV5-6 - ASSFGEGSPLH
TRBV19 - ASSLDRSYEQY
TRBV5-4 - ASRPGLNTGELF
TRBV5-6 - ASSSTYEQY
TRBV7-2 TRBD2 ASSLVPAGGSKETQY
TRBV6-2/TRBV6-3 TRBD2 ASSYSGGSDTQY
TRBV7-2 - ASSLGDQETQY
TRBV9 TRBD1 ASSVGEGAIFADTQY
TRBV7-2 - ASSFYRSSYNSPLH
TRBV15 - ATSRDNGGHQETQY
TRBV28 - ASSAEGGGNQPQH
TRBV27 TRBD1 ASSRLFRGRIGEQY
TRBV7-2 TRBD2 ASSISTSLTGELF
TRBV18 - ASSENLQGAGANVLT
TRBV25-1 TRBD2 ASSRREAEQF
TRBV5-1 - ASSLGGSESTDTQY
TRBV19 - ASSGDGYSGANVLT
TRBV7-2 TRBD1 ASSPSNDRVNTIY
TRBV27 - ASSLEFGYEQY
TRBV24-1 - ATSDLLPRYRNYGYT
TRBV6-1 - ASSAFGQNSGNTIY
TRBV7-9 TRBD1 ASSSLTRGRGTYEQY
TRBV7-2 TRBD1 ASSSYRQGNSPLH
TRBV4-2 - ASSPPESPDTQY